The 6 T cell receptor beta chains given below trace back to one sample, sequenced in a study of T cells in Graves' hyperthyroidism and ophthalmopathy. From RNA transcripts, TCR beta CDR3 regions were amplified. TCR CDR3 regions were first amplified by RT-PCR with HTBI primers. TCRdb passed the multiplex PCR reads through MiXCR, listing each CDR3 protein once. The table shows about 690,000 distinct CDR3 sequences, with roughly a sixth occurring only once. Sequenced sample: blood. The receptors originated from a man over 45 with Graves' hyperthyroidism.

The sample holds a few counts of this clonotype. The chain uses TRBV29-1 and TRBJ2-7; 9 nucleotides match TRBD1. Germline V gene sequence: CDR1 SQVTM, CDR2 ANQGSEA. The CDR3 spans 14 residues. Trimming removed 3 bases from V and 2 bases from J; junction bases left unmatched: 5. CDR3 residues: CSVEGTGSPYEQYF. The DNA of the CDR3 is TGCAGCGTTGAGGGGACAGGGTCCCCCTACGAGCAGTACTTC.

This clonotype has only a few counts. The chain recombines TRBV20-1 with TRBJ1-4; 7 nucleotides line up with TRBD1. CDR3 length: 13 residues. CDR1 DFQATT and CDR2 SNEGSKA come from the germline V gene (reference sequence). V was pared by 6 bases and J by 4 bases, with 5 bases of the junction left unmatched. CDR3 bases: TGCAGTGCCTCGACAGGGCATAATGAAAAACTGTTTTTT. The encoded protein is CSASTGHNEKLFF.

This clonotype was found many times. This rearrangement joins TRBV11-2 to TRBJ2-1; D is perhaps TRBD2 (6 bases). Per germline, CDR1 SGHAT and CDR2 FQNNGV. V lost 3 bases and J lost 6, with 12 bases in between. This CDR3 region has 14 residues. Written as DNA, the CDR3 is TGTGCCAGCAGCTTCCGGGGGATATCCAATGAGCAGTTCTTC. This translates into CASSFRGISNEQFF.

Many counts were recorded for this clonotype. For the CDR3, the DNA is TGTGCCAGCGGGTCCTTTGGGACACAGAACACCGGGGAGCTGTTTTTT. This sequence encodes CASGSFGTQNTGELFF. This chain uses TRBV12-3 or TRBV12-4 with TRBJ2-2; D is possibly TRBD1 (6 bases). The CDR3 is 16 amino acids. V was shortened by 8 bases and J by 1 base, with 17 bases between the two germline ends.

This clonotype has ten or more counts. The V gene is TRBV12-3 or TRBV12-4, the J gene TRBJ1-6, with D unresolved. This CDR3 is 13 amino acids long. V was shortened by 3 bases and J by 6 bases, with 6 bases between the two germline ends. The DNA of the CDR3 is TGTGCCAGCAGTTTGGGCTCTAATTCACCCCTCCACTTT. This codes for CASSLGSNSPLHF.

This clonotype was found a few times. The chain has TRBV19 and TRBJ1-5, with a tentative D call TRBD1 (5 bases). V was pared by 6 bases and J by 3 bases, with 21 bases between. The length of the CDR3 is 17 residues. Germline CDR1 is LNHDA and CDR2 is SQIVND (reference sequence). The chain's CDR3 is CASRGTWDRSSNQPQHF. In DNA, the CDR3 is TGTGCCAGTAGAGGGACCTGGGACCGCAGCTCCAATCAGCCCCAGCATTTT.